These 29 T cell receptor beta chains were all obtained from the same sample, sequenced in a study of shared clonotypes between healthy human individuals. CD45RO negativity and positive selection for CCR7 defined naive CD8 cells, a population that excluded terminally differentiated effector memory CD45RA+ cells. Clones were read by immunoSEQ multiplex PCR, and TCRdb kept only the in-frame ones, dropping some. The repertoire holds about 2,100,000 clones, with 90% to 95% as singletons. The specimen was naive CD8+ T cells from PBMCs. The receptors were sampled from a man between 18 and 35 years old in good health. Some clones in this sample may be carry-over from other donors' samples.

V usage is TRBV19 and J usage is TRBJ2-7; 7 bases fit TRBD2. Germline values: CDR1 LNHDA, CDR2 SQIVND (reference sequence). The junction had 2 bases not matched to a gene; V was cut back by 5 bases and J by 4 bases. This CDR3 has 12 amino acids. CDR3 nucleotide sequence: TGTGCCAGTAGTGGGACTAAATACGAGCAGTACTTC. Its translation: CASSGTKYEQYF.

V gene TRBV6-5 combines with J gene TRBJ1-1; D is unresolved. The CDR3 length is 15 residues. The V gene lost 0 bases and the J gene lost 4 bases, with 12 bases spanning the gap. Per the germline V gene, CDR1 is MNHEY and CDR2 is SVGAGI. Here the CDR3 DNA reads TGTGCCAGCAGTTACTCGAATGGGTTGCGCACTGAAGCTTTCTTT. Encoded protein: CASSYSNGLRTEAFF.

The gene calls are TRBV11-2 and TRBJ2-1, with D unclear. Per the germline V gene, CDR1 is SGHAT and CDR2 is FQNNGV. This CDR3 has 14 residues. V lost 6 bases and J 4 bases, leaving 13 bases between the germline ends. CDR3 residues: CASRPHTQYNEQFF. CDR3 coding DNA: TGTGCCAGCAGGCCTCACACACAATACAATGAGCAGTTCTTC.

Concerning this clone itself: The same CDR3 also results from other DNA sequences found in this sample. The CDR3 sequence is CASSSRTGGNYEQYF. Here the CDR3 DNA reads TGTGCCAGCAGCTCCCGGACAGGGGGGAACTACGAGCAGTACTTC. This rearrangement joins TRBV7-9 to TRBJ2-7; 10 nucleotides align to TRBD1. The V gene's germline CDR1 is SEHNR and CDR2 FQNEAQ (reference sequence). V lost 4 bases and J lost 3; bases outside the gene matches: 6. The CDR3 totals 15 residues. The full variable domain, completed using reference TRBV7-9 and TRBJ2-7, is DTGVSQNPRHKITKRGQNVTFRCDPISEHNRLYWYRQTLGQGPEFLTYFQNEAQLEKSRLLSDRFSAERPKGSFSTLEIQRTEQGDSAMYLCASSSRTGGNYEQYFGPGTRLTVT.

This chain connects TRBV19 to TRBJ1-2, with 9 bases that match TRBD1. Trimming cost V 6 bases and J 6 bases; bases outside gene matches: 8. The CDR3 sequence is 14 residues long. Germline-derived CDR1 and CDR2 are LNHDA and SQIVND (reference sequence). The DNA of the CDR3 is TGTGCCAGTAGCTTCAACAGGGGGCGTGATGGCTACACCTTC. This encodes CASSFNRGRDGYTF. The full variable domain, in which reference TRBV19 and TRBJ1-2 provide the parts outside the CDR3, is DGGITQSPKYLFRKEGQNVTLSCEQNLNHDAMYWYRQDPGQGLRLIYYSQIVNDFQKGDIAEGYSVSREKKESFPLTVTSAQKNPTAFYLCASSFNRGRDGYTFGSGTRLTVV.

The rearrangement joins TRBV5-4 to TRBJ1-3; D is unclear. CDR3 size: 14 residues. Germline lookup yields CDR1 SGHNT and CDR2 YYREEE (reference sequence). The germline V and J ends were trimmed by 4 bases and 0 bases, with 8 bases remaining between them. The CDR3 nucleotides read TGTGCCAGCAGCCCCGAGAGCTCTGGAAACACCATATATTTT. Translating it yields CASSPESSGNTIYF.

In the case of this clone: Other DNA sequences in this specimen translate into the identical CDR3. The J gene is TRBJ2-7, the V gene TRBV28, with unresolved D. This CDR3 is 12 amino acids long. Looked up from germline, CDR1 is MDHEN and CDR2 is SYDVKM. The V end lost 3 bases, the J end lost 0 bases, and 3 bases lay between the germline ends. As DNA, the CDR3 is TGTGCCAGCAGTTTCAGCTCCTACGAGCAGTACTTC. The encoded protein is CASSFSSYEQYF.

The chain combines TRBV13 with TRBJ2-1; D may match TRBD1 or TRBD2 (5 bases each). With 5 bases removed from V and 2 bases from J, the gap between germline ends came to 13 bases. The length of the CDR3 is 15 residues. CDR1 is PRHDT, CDR2 FYEKMQ, per germline (reference sequence). The CDR3 nucleotides are TGTGCCAGCAGCCCCAGGGACCGGACCTACAATGAGCAGTTCTTC. Translated: CASSPRDRTYNEQFF.

Turning to this clone: This specimen includes other DNA sequences encoding the same CDR3. The chain carries TRBV19 and TRBJ1-1; D unclear. Trimming shortened V by 1 base and J by 1 base, and 4 bases separated the two germline ends. The CDR3 has 13 residues. The germline CDR1 and CDR2 sequences are LNHDA and SQIVND (reference sequence). CDR3 region: CASSIARNTEAFF. DNA of the CDR3: TGTGCCAGTAGTATAGCACGGAACACTGAAGCTTTCTTT. The full variable domain, rest sourced from reference TRBV19 and TRBJ1-1, is DGGITQSPKYLFRKEGQNVTLSCEQNLNHDAMYWYRQDPGQGLRLIYYSQIVNDFQKGDIAEGYSVSREKKESFPLTVTSAQKNPTAFYLCASSIARNTEAFFGQGTRLTVV.

This clone was seen only once. The chain is built from TRBV7-9 and TRBJ2-7, with 12 bases aligning to TRBD2. Germline V lookup: CDR1 SEHNR, CDR2 FQNEAQ (reference sequence). The CDR3 totals 18 residues. J lost 5 bases, V lost 5 bases, and 16 bases had no gene match. The CDR3 DNA reads as TGTGCCAGCAGCCCCAACGTCGGGCTAGCGGGAGGGCGTGACGAGCAGTACTTC. It is translated as CASSPNVGLAGGRDEQYF.

V is TRBV7-8 and J is TRBJ2-6; 7 bases line up with TRBD1. Germline trimming cut 2 bases from V and 4 bases from J; bases unmatched to any gene: 5. This CDR3 is built from 16 residues. Germline V lookup: CDR1 SGHVS, CDR2 FQNEAQ. The CDR3 sequence is CASSLSTGDGANVLTF. CDR3 coding DNA: TGTGCCAGCAGCTTAAGCACAGGGGACGGGGCCAACGTCCTGACTTTC.

The chain joins TRBV28 to TRBJ2-7, with 7 bases lining up with TRBD2. The CDR3 extends over 15 amino acids. The germline CDR1 and CDR2 sequences are MDHEN and SYDVKM. The J segment lost 3 bases and the V segment lost 6 bases, leaving 11 bases of the junction unmatched. Here the CDR3 DNA reads TGTGCCAGCAGCCTTTGGGGGGGGTCGGTCTACGAGCAGTACTTC. Translating it yields CASSLWGGSVYEQYF.

The gene calls are TRBV27 and TRBJ2-1; D tentatively fits TRBD1 or TRBD2 (6 bases each). V lost 2 bases, J lost 2 bases, and 13 bases lay in between. CDR1 and CDR2 (germline): MNHEY, SMNVEV (reference sequence). There are 16 residues in the CDR3. The CDR3 DNA reads TGTGCCAGCAGTTTAAAGGGGGGTTCGACCTACAATGAGCAGTTCTTC. Its protein is CASSLKGGSTYNEQFF.

The V call is TRBV9, the J call TRBJ2-2, with D perhaps TRBD1 (6 bases). CDR3 length: 17 residues. Trimming stripped 5 bases from V and 2 bases from J, with 19 bases between. Germline lookup yields CDR1 SGDLS and CDR2 YYNGEE. CDR3 sequence: CASSSPRQEANTGELFF. The CDR3 DNA is TGTGCCAGCAGTTCCCCCCGACAGGAGGCCAACACCGGGGAGCTGTTTTTT.

The V and J genes are TRBV27 and TRBJ2-3; TRBD2 aligns across 9 bases. Trimming removed 6 bases from V and 2 bases from J; junction bases left unmatched: 12. CDR3 length: 17 amino acids. Germline V gene lookup returns CDR1 MNHEY and CDR2 SMNVEV (reference sequence). The CDR3 DNA reads as TGTGCCAGCAGCCCGGGCGTAGCGGGAGAGTTCACAGATACGCAGTATTTT. It codes for CASSPGVAGEFTDTQYF.

This CDR3 reads CASSERTLAGTSVGQFF. CDR3 in DNA: TGTGCCAGCAGCGAAAGGACACTAGCGGGCACCTCGGTAGGTCAGTTCTTC. V usage is TRBV5-4 and J usage is TRBJ2-1; 9 positions match TRBD2. After removal of 4 bases from V and 13 bases from J, the junction contained 21 bases not matched to a gene. The germline V gene has CDR1 SGHNT and CDR2 YYREEE (reference sequence). The length of the CDR3 is 17 residues.

A few counts support this clone. The chain is built from TRBV14 and TRBJ1-2; D unresolved. There are 15 residues in the CDR3. Germline V lookup: CDR1 SGHDN, CDR2 FVKESK. Trimming took 6 bases from V and 0 from J, leaving 14 bases between them. The CDR3 here is CASRLSGETNYGYTF. The CDR3 DNA follows: TGTGCCAGCAGGCTCAGCGGGGAAACTAACTATGGCTACACCTTC.

This chain joins TRBV7-8 and TRBJ1-1, with 10 bases fitting TRBD1. Germline CDR1 SGHVS, CDR2 FQNEAQ. J gave up 0 bases and V 5 bases, and 3 bases lay outside the gene matches. The CDR3 runs 15 residues. Here the CDR3 reads CASSTDRGVNTEAFF. The CDR3 DNA reads as TGTGCCAGCAGCACGGACAGGGGGGTGAACACTGAAGCTTTCTTT.

This chain connects TRBV6-6 to TRBJ2-1; D uncertain. V shed 5 bases and J shed 0 bases, with 8 bases lying between them. Germline lookup yields CDR1 MNHNY and CDR2 SVGAGI (reference sequence). The CDR3 contains 14 residues. CDR3 nucleotides: TGTGCCAGCAGTCCGGAAAGCTCCTACAATGAGCAGTTCTTC. It is translated as CASSPESSYNEQFF.

The rearrangement joins TRBV5-1 to TRBJ2-7, with 7 bases fitting TRBD2. CDR1 is SGHRS, CDR2 YFSETQ, per germline. Trimming cost V 4 bases and J 2 bases; bases outside gene matches: 12. CDR3 size: 16 residues. The CDR3 region is CASSPRDYSPTYEQYF. Here the CDR3 DNA reads TGCGCCAGCAGCCCGAGGGACTATTCCCCCACCTACGAGCAGTACTTC. The variable domain in full, completed from reference TRBV5-1 and TRBJ2-7, reads KAGVTQTPRYLIKTRGQQVTLSCSPISGHRSVSWYQQTPGQGLQFLFEYFSETQRNKGNFPGRFSGRQFSNSRSEMNVSTLELGDSALYLCASSPRDYSPTYEQYFGPGTRLTVT.

The chain joins TRBV7-9 to TRBJ1-3; D gene ambiguous. The CDR3 runs 17 residues. The V gene lost 5 bases and the J gene lost 0 bases, with 17 bases spanning the gap. Germline V gene data show CDR1 as SEHNR and CDR2 as FQNEAQ (reference sequence). CDR3 protein: CASSVGPRIHSGNTIYF. CDR3 in DNA: TGTGCCAGCAGCGTGGGCCCCAGGATTCACTCTGGAAACACCATATATTTT.

The chain uses TRBV7-9 and TRBJ2-1; no clear D. CDR1 SEHNR and CDR2 FQNEAQ come from the germline V gene (reference sequence). V lost 4 bases and J lost 8, with 12 bases in between. CDR3 length equals 13 residues. The CDR3 nucleotides are TGTGCCAGCAGCTCCCCCAACGCATATGAGCAGTTCTTC. Its translation: CASSSPNAYEQFF.

This clone was observed once. The chain uses TRBV2 and TRBJ2-2; perhaps TRBD2 as D (6 bases). The V gene lost 1 base and the J gene lost 8 bases, with 14 bases spanning the gap. Germline CDR1 reads SNHLY; CDR2 reads FYNNEI. This CDR3 has 15 amino acids. In DNA form, the CDR3 reads TGTGCCAGCAGTGAAGGACTAGTTAGTAAAGGGGAGCTGTTTTTT. Protein sequence: CASSEGLVSKGELFF.

In DNA form, the CDR3 reads TGCGCCAGCAGGACTAGCGGGAGCAATGAGCAGTTCTTC. Encoded protein: CASRTSGSNEQFF. The V and J genes are TRBV10-2 and TRBJ2-1, with TRBD2 identical over 12 bases. Germline V gene data show CDR1 as WSHSY and CDR2 as SAAADI. V shed 6 bases and J 6 bases; nucleotides not matched to a gene: 0. The CDR3 spans 13 residues.

The V and J genes are TRBV10-2 and TRBJ2-7; TRBD2 matches 13 bases. Germline CDR1 reads WSHSY; CDR2 reads SAAADI. The CDR3 loop spans 16 amino acids. With 7 bases clipped from V and 7 bases from J, the junction kept 13 bases outside the gene matches. The CDR3 bases are TGCGCCAGCATGGGGACTAGCGGGACCACCTTTGGGGAGCAGTACTTC. As protein: CASMGTSGTTFGEQYF.

Notes on this clone: This CDR3 is also generated by other DNA sequences in the sample. The rearrangement joins TRBV7-6 to TRBJ1-2; D uncertain. This CDR3 has 12 residues. CDR1 is SGHVS, CDR2 FNYEAQ, per germline. V lost 1 base to trimming and J lost 5 bases, with 5 bases between them. The CDR3: CASSLGGYGYTF. The CDR3 nucleotides read TGTGCCAGCAGCTTAGGAGGATATGGCTACACCTTC.

The chain employs TRBV7-9 and TRBJ2-7, with D uncertain. Per the germline V gene, CDR1 is SEHNR and CDR2 is FQNEAQ (reference sequence). The V and J ends lost 3 bases and 5 bases respectively, with 14 bases between them. The CDR3 runs 14 residues. The CDR3 nucleotides read TGTGCCAGCAGCTTCCGCGGACCCCCCAACGAGCAGTACTTC. Its protein product is CASSFRGPPNEQYF.

The chain carries TRBV12-5 and TRBJ1-1; TRBD1 might be the D (5 bases). In germline, CDR1 is LGHNT, CDR2 FRNRAP. V lost 8 bases and J 5 bases, leaving 12 bases between the germline ends. There are 12 residues in the CDR3. CDR3 nucleotides: TGTGCTAGTCAGGGAGTTCTTACTGAAGCTTTCTTT. Protein sequence: CASQGVLTEAFF.

The genes are TRBV28 and TRBJ1-1; unclear D gene. The CDR3 is 11 amino acids. Germline V lookup: CDR1 MDHEN, CDR2 SYDVKM. Trimming cost V 4 bases and J 7 bases, with 7 bases left between them. CDR3 sequence reads: CASSWSDEAFF. As DNA, the CDR3 is TGTGCCAGCAGTTGGAGTGATGAAGCTTTCTTT.